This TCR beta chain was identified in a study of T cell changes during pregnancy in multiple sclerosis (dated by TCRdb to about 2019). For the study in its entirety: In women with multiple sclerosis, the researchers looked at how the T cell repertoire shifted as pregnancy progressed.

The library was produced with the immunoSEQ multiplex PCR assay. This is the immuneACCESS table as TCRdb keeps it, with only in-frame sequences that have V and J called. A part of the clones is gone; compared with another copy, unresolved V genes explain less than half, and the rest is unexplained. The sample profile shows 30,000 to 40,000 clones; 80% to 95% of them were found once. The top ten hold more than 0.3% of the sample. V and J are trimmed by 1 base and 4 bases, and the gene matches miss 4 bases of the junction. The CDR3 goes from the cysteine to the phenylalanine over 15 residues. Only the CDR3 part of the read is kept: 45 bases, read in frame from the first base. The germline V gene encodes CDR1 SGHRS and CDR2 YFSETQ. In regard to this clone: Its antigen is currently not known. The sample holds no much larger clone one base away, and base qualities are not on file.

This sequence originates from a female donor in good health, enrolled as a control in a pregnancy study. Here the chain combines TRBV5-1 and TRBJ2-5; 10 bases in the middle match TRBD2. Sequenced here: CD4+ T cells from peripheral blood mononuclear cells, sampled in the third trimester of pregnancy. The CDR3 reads CASSLTSGIGETQYF. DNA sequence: TGCGCCAGCAGCTTGACTAGCGGGATCGGAGAGACCCAGTACTTC.